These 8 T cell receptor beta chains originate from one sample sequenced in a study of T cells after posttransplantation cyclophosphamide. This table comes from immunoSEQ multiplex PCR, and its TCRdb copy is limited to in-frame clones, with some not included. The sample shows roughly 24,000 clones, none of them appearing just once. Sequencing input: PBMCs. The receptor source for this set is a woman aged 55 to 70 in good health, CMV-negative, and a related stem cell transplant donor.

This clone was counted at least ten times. The CDR3 protein is CASSEDRGWGYNEQFF. CDR3 DNA: TGTGCCAGCAGCGAGGACAGGGGCTGGGGCTACAATGAGCAGTTCTTC. This chain uses TRBV9 with TRBJ2-1; 9 bases fit TRBD1. This CDR3 contains 16 residues. J lost 3 bases, V lost 3 bases, and 7 bases had no gene match. Germline V CDR1 and CDR2: SGDLS, YYNGEE.

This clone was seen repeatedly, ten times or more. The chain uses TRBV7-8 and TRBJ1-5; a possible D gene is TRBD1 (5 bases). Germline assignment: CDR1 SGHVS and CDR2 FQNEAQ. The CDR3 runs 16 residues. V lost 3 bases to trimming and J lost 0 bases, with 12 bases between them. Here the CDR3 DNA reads TGTGCCAGCAGCTTTCGAAGGGGAAATAGCAATCAGCCCCAGCATTTT. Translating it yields CASSFRRGNSNQPQHF.

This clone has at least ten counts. The CDR3 protein is CASSLSSGRTDGYTF. CDR3 in DNA: TGTGCCAGCAGCCTTAGTTCGGGAAGGACGGATGGCTACACCTTC. The chain carries TRBV7-6 and TRBJ1-2; D gene unclear. V was clipped by 5 bases and J by 6 bases, with 19 bases between them. CDR3 length: 15 residues. The germline V gene has CDR1 SGHVS and CDR2 FNYEAQ.

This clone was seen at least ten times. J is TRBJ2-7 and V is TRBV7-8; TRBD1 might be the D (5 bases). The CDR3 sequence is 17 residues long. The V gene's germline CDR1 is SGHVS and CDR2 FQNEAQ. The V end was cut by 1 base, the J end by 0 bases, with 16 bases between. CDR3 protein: CASSLGGGRANSYEQYV. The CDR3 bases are TGTGCCAGCAGCTTAGGAGGCGGCAGGGCAAACTCCTACGAGCAGTACGTC.

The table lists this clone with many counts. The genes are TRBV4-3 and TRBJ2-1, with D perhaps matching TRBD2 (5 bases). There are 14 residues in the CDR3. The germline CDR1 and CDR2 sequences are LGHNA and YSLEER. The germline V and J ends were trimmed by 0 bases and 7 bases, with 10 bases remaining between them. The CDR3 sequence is CASSQDDRGNEQFF. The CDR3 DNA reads TGCGCCAGCAGCCAAGACGACCGGGGTAATGAGCAGTTCTTC.

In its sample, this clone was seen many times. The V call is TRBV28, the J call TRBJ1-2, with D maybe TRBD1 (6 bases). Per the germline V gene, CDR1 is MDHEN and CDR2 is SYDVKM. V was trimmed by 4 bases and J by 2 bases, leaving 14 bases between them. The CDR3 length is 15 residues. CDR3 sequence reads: CASSSPGAPNYGYTF. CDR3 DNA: TGTGCCAGCAGTTCTCCAGGGGCTCCAAACTATGGCTACACCTTC.

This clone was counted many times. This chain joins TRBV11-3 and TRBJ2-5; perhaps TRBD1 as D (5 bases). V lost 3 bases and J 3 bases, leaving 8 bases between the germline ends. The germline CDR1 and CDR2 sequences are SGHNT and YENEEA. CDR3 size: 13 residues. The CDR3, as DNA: TGTGCCAGCAGCTTTGACAGAAAAGAGACCCAGTACTTC. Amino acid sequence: CASSFDRKETQYF.

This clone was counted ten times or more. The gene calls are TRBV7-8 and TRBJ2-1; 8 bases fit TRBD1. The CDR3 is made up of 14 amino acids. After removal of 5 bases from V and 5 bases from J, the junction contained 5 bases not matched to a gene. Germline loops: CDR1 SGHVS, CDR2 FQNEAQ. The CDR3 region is CASSIQTGDNEQFF. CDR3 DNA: TGTGCCAGCAGCATCCAGACAGGGGACAATGAGCAGTTCTTC.